What follows is one TCR beta chain and its context. Its antigen is currently not known. No per-base quality is available; no much larger clone lies one base away. This sample stems from a study of blood T cell repertoires in COVID-19 (dated by TCRdb to about 2020). Describing the broader study: Samples covering the acute and convalescent phases of COVID-19 were provided by collaborators in the United States, Italy and Spain. The prospective study material was composed of cDNA or gDNA derived from T cells, B-cell-depleted T cells, or PBMCs. Subjects who had been exposed to COVID-19, were actively infected with it, or had recovered from it provided the deeply sampled blood TCRbeta repertoires that made up the dataset. The repertoires were made available in a free public database intended to serve as a resource for research on the immune response to SARS-CoV-2. The samples were drawn from two sources: the first 160 participants of the ongoing ImmuneRACE study, and 950 to 1,500 subjects contributed by 6 global collaborators. The sample metadata nearly always contained a de-identified subject ID, COVID-19 status, age in years and sex. Where available, HLA class I and class II types were taken from metadata supplied by the sample provider and were not determined by assay-based typing. Overall results and qualifications from the work: The quantity of clinical and demographic metadata differed by source and by participant and was supplied without curation.

The immunoSEQ Assay, a bias-controlled multiplex PCR, was used to amplify TCRbeta CDR3 regions from genomic DNA. The original methods were these. Within the assay, amplification of reference gene primers was used to estimate how many nucleated cells each sample contained. Sequence reads were collapsed and filtered to measure the absolute abundance of every unique TCRbeta CDR3 rearrangement. For each sample, productive Simpson clonality was calculated as the square root of Simpson's diversity index over productive rearrangements. TCRdb limited this immuneACCESS table to in-frame rearrangements with V and J called. A share of clones is missing; checked studies link under half to unresolved V genes, and the rest is unexplained. V, J and clone size were drawn from that table, and D and trimming were deduced from the DNA. This sample gives approximately 200,000 clones in total; roughly nine tenths of them show up just once. Of the sample, about 1% is held by the ten largest clones.

The collaborating institutions used their own protocols to collect whole blood in K2EDTA tubes. For TCRbeta analysis, collaborators shipped samples in one of three forms: frozen whole blood, isolated PBMCs, or DNA extracted from either of those sample types. The germline V gene sets CDR1 to SGHDN and CDR2 to FVKESK. From the cysteine up to the phenylalanine, the CDR3 has a length of 16 residues. The kept DNA is CDR3 alone, 48 bases in frame from the first base. V is clipped by 0 bases and J by 0 bases, and the sequence between their germline boundaries is 9 bases long. The sequencing input was peripheral blood. The chain is assembled from TRBV14 and TRBJ1-3; no D segment can be confidently identified. The TCR originated in a man aged 30-40 years with acute or convalescent COVID-19. In nucleotide form, the sequence is TGTGCCAGCAGCCAAGATTTTCTTAGCTCTGGAAACACCATATATTTT. This sequence encodes CASSQDFLSSGNTIYF.